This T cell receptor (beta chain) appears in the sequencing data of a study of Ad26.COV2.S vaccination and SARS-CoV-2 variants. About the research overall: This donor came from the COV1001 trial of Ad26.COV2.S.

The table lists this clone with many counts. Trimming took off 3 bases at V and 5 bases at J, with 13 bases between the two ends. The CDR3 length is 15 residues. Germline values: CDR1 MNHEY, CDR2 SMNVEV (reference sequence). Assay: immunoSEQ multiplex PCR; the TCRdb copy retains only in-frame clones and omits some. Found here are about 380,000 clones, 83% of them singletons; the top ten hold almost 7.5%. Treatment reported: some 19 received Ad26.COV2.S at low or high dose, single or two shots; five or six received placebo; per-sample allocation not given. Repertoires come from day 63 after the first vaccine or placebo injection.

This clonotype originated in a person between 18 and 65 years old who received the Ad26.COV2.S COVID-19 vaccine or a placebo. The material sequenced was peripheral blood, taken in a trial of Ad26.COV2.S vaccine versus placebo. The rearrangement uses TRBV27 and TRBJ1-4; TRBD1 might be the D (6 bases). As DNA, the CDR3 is TGTGCCAGCAGTTTCCGAACAGGGAGGAATGAAAAACTGTTTTTT. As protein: CASSFRTGRNEKLFF. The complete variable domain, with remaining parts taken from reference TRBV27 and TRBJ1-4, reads EAQVTQNPRYLITVTGKKLTVTCSQNMNHEYMSWYRQDPGLGLRQIYYSMNVEVTDKGDVPEGYKVSRKEKRNFPLILESPSPNQTSLYFCASSFRTGRNEKLFFGSGTQLSVL.